The present entry profiles one T cell receptor (beta chain) with its context. It has no known antigen specificity. Base qualities are not provided; no much larger clone lies one nucleotide away. These data originate in a study of lymphopenia after photon versus proton radiotherapy (dated by TCRdb to 2018 to 2020). Regarding the complete study: The immunological effects of photon versus proton radiation therapy were compared in patients with gastrointestinal tumors who developed high-grade lymphopenia. The cohort included roughly 18 patients with gastrointestinal tumors who developed lymphopenia after receiving either photon or proton therapy. The goal of the study was to describe how the two radiation modalities differ in their effects on the immune system. Broad study findings and their caveats: The survival association was assessed only in patients who died, and the authors presented better survival with proton therapy as a possibility rather than a demonstrated result. Across the cohort, an inverse correlation was found between a larger post-nadir drop in TCR diversity and overall survival time among patients who died. During treatment, patients who received photon therapy lost naive T cells and TCR diversity and gained effector/memory populations, whereas patients who received proton therapy remained relatively stable. After the lymphocyte count nadir, photon-treated repertoires showed oligoclonal expansion, especially of CD8+ Temra cells, which drove the drop in diversity.

The CDR3 starts with the cysteine, ends with the phenylalanine, and has 16 residues. The DNA shown is the 48-base CDR3, in frame from base 1. V and J are trimmed by 5 bases and 4 bases, and the gene matches miss 11 bases of the junction. For CDR1 and CDR2, the germline V gene lists SGHTA and FQGTGA. Libraries were made using the immunoSEQ multiplex PCR assay. T cell repertoires were profiled with deep sequencing of rearranged TCR beta loci together with multiparametric flow cytometry. TCRdb retrieved this table from immuneACCESS and kept in-frame rearrangements only. Not all clones are present; in checked studies, unresolved V genes account for under half, and no reason is known for the remainder. The sample profile shows 25,000 to 30,000 clones; 87% of them were found once. The ten largest clones take up 47% of the sample.

The origin of this receptor is a woman in her sixties with cholangiocarcinoma. Some clones in this sample may be carry-over from other donors' samples. Here the chain combines TRBV7-3 and TRBJ2-3; 8 nucleotides in the junction match TRBD2. Sequencing was performed on peripheral blood, taken from a patient treated with proton-based radiotherapy. The CDR3 region: CASSPAGGGRADTQYF. The DNA reads TGTGCCAGCAGCCCCGCGGGCGGGGGGCGGGCAGATACGCAGTATTTT.